The next 20 T cell receptor beta chains were all read from a single sample in a study of T cell responses to AZD1222 COVID-19 vaccine (dated by TCRdb to 2020 to 2023). Library construction relied on the immunoSEQ multiplex PCR assay. The table comes from immuneACCESS by way of TCRdb, which keeps in-frame sequences with V and J called. Part of the clones is missing from these tables; in studies checked, under half for an unresolved V gene and the rest for unknown reasons. This sample gives 45,000 to 55,000 clones in total; about 88% of them show up just once. The ten largest make up more than 8.5% of the sample. Interpreted using the paper, the time point label stands for: baseline before first vaccination. The sequencing used peripheral blood, collected on day 0 of AZD1222 vaccination. The receptor source for this set is an adult in good health.

The gene calls are TRBV7-2 and TRBJ2-3, with D unclear. CDR3 length: 13 residues. Germline lookup yields CDR1 SGHTA and CDR2 FQGNSA. The germline V and J ends were trimmed by 8 bases and 6 bases, with 15 bases remaining between them. CDR3 bases: TGTGCCAGCGGCCGATGGGCCGAGGATACGCAGTATTTT. Its translation: CASGRWAEDTQYF.

This sequence joins TRBV5-1 and TRBJ2-7, with 7 bases that match TRBD1. Germline assignment: CDR1 SGHRS and CDR2 YFSETQ. CDR3 length: 15 residues. The V and J ends lost 0 bases and 4 bases, in that order; junction bases with no gene match: 7. In DNA, the CDR3 is TGCGCCAGCAGCTTGGAAGGCCGACAGGGATACGAGCAGTACTTC. This translates into CASSLEGRQGYEQYF.

The rearrangement joins TRBV6-5 to TRBJ1-4; TRBD1 might be the D (6 bases). The length of the CDR3 is 13 residues. The V and J ends lost 10 bases and 3 bases respectively, with 12 bases between them. Germline CDR1 and CDR2: MNHEY and SVGAGI. CDR3 amino acids: CATGGAANEKLFF. CDR3 DNA: TGTGCCACCGGGGGGGCAGCTAATGAAAAACTGTTTTTT.

CDR3 nucleotide sequence: TGTGCCAGCAGCAAAAAGAAGGCTAGCGGGGCCCAATACGAGCAGTACTTC. Residues: CASSKKKASGAQYEQYF. J is TRBJ2-7 and V is TRBV21-1; the table assigns TRBD2, which was not confirmed against the DNA. TRBV21-1 is described as a pseudogene. The CDR3 runs to 17 residues.

The chain links TRBV6-5 to TRBJ1-2; D unresolved. The CDR3 totals 13 residues. The germline V gene has CDR1 MNHEY and CDR2 SVGAGI. The V end was cut by 5 bases, the J end by 4 bases, with 11 bases between. The CDR3 sequence is CASSPLSTYGYTF. The CDR3 region has the DNA TGTGCCAGCAGTCCACTAAGTACCTATGGCTACACCTTC.

The chain has TRBV18 and TRBJ1-2; TRBD1 matches at 7 bases. The J segment lost 7 bases and the V segment lost 7 bases, leaving 12 bases of the junction unmatched. This CDR3 has 14 amino acids. From germline, CDR1 is KGHSH and CDR2 LQKENI. In DNA, the CDR3 is TGTGCCAGCTTTGGTCAGGGGGATTTCGCTGGCTACACCTTC. It yields the protein CASFGQGDFAGYTF.

The V call is TRBV20-1, the J call TRBJ1-2; D is unclear. The V and J ends lost 3 bases and 7 bases respectively, with 6 bases between them. The CDR3 extends over 10 amino acids. Germline CDR1 and CDR2: DFQATT and SNEGSKA (reference sequence). In DNA, the CDR3 is TGCAGTGCTAGTAGAGGTGGCTACACCTTC. It yields the protein CSASRGGYTF.

This chain uses TRBV11-2 with TRBJ1-2; D gene ambiguous. Germline V gene data show CDR1 as SGHAT and CDR2 as FQNNGV. CDR3 size: 12 residues. The ends were cut back, 0 bases at V and 8 bases at J, with 7 bases in the middle. The CDR3 loop is CASSLDGQGYTF. The CDR3 DNA follows: TGTGCCAGCAGCTTAGATGGGCAAGGCTACACCTTC. The whole variable domain, remainder taken from reference TRBV11-2 and TRBJ1-2, is EAGVAQSPRYKIIEKRQSVAFWCNPISGHATLYWYQQILGQGPKLLIQFQNNGVVDDSQLPKDRFSAERLKGVDSTLKIQPAKLEDSAVYLCASSLDGQGYTFGSGTRLTVV.

The CDR3, as DNA: TGTGCCAGCAGTGAAAAAGGCGGTTCACCCCTCCACTTT. It is translated as CASSEKGGSPLHF. This rearrangement joins TRBV6-1 to TRBJ1-6, with D uncertain. Germline CDR1 MNHNS, CDR2 SASEGT. Trimming stripped 2 bases from V and 9 bases from J, with 8 bases between. This CDR3 has 13 amino acids.

This chain connects TRBV6-5 to TRBJ1-1, with 7 bases that match TRBD1. Unmatched junction bases numbered 3, after V lost 5 bases and J lost 0 bases. The CDR3 sequence is 14 residues long. Germline V gene sequence: CDR1 MNHEY, CDR2 SVGAGI. In DNA, the CDR3 is TGTGCCAGCAGTCGGGACAGCATGAACACTGAAGCTTTCTTT. Translated, it gives CASSRDSMNTEAFF.

The sample holds a few counts of this clone. V and J are TRBV3-1 (or the pseudogene TRBV3-2) and TRBJ2-7; D possibly corresponds to TRBD1 (5 bases). The germline V gene encodes CDR1 LGHDT and CDR2 YNNKEL (reference sequence). The CDR3 contains 13 residues. V gave up 4 bases and J gave up 4 bases, with 11 bases separating them. The CDR3 protein is CASSPPGKYEQYF. Here the CDR3 DNA reads TGTGCCAGCAGCCCCCCAGGGAAATACGAGCAGTACTTC.

This clone was detected only a few times. V usage is TRBV2 and J usage is TRBJ1-2, with 8 bases matching TRBD1. Germline CDR1 SNHLY, CDR2 FYNNEI. V shed 4 bases and J 4 bases; nucleotides not matched to a gene: 8. This CDR3 contains 15 residues. The CDR3 loop is CASSATTTGVYGYTF. CDR3 coding DNA: TGTGCCAGCAGTGCCACCACGACAGGGGTCTATGGCTACACCTTC.

DNA for the CDR3: TGCGCCAGCAGCATCGGGACAGGGGGCGGTCAGCCCCAGCATTTT. This sequence encodes CASSIGTGGGQPQHF. V gene TRBV5-1 combines with J gene TRBJ1-5; 12 bases are a match to TRBD1. Looked up from germline, CDR1 is SGHRS and CDR2 is YFSETQ. The junction had 5 bases not matched to a gene; V was cut back by 4 bases and J by 6 bases. The CDR3 covers 15 residues.

This clone has just one count. CDR3 in DNA: TGTGCCAGCCTCTCCGGTGGCCCCTTCAATCAGCCCCAGCATTTT. Encoded protein: CASLSGGPFNQPQHF. V and J are TRBV28 and TRBJ1-5; D gene ambiguous. The V and J ends lost 8 bases and 3 bases respectively, with 17 bases between them. CDR1 is MDHEN, CDR2 SYDVKM, per germline. This CDR3 region has 15 residues.

The V and J genes are TRBV7-9 and TRBJ2-2; D perhaps matches TRBD1 (6 bases). Trimming removed 2 bases from V and 2 bases from J, with 9 bases in between. Germline V gene sequence: CDR1 SEHNR, CDR2 FQNEAQ (reference sequence). The CDR3 contains 15 residues. CDR3 region: CASSLSQGNTGELFF. In DNA, the CDR3 is TGTGCCAGCAGCTTATCACAGGGTAACACCGGGGAGCTGTTTTTT.

This clone has only a few counts. J is TRBJ2-1 and V is TRBV27; D remains unclear. CDR1 MNHEY and CDR2 SMNVEV come from the germline V gene (reference sequence). V shed 6 bases and J shed 2 bases, with 14 bases lying between them. CDR3 length: 15 amino acids. CDR3 residues: CASSSHTHAYNEQFF. The CDR3 region has the DNA TGTGCCAGCAGCTCTCACACCCACGCCTACAATGAGCAGTTCTTC.

This chain joins TRBV27 and TRBJ2-1, with D perhaps matching TRBD1 (9 bases). The germline gives CDR1 MNHEY, CDR2 SMNVEV (reference sequence). This CDR3 contains 16 residues. Between the trimmed V and J ends, which lost 3 bases and 7 bases, there was a span of 19 bases. The CDR3 sequence is CASSFRYSGTGNEQFF. CDR3 coding DNA: TGTGCCAGCAGTTTTCGGTATAGCGGGACAGGGAATGAGCAGTTCTTC.

The J gene is TRBJ2-7, the V gene TRBV7-8; D not resolved. V was shortened by 7 bases and J by 7 bases, with 11 bases between the two germline ends. This CDR3 is 11 amino acids long. CDR1 is SGHVS, CDR2 FQNEAQ, per germline. This CDR3 is CASTHLEEQYF. CDR3 DNA sequence: TGTGCCAGCACCCACCTTGAGGAGCAGTACTTC.

The CDR3 DNA is TGTGCCAGCAGCCAAGATTTGAGGACGGCCTTGTACTTC. This codes for CASSQDLRTALYF. The rearrangement joins TRBV14 to TRBJ2-7, with D unresolved. CDR3 length: 13 amino acids. V was clipped by 0 bases and J by 12 bases, with 15 bases between them. In germline, CDR1 is SGHDN, CDR2 FVKESK. The entire variable domain, with the rest obtained from reference TRBV14 and TRBJ2-7, is as follows: EAGVTQFPSHSVIEKGQTVTLRCDPISGHDNLYWYRRVMGKEIKFLLHFVKESKQDESGMPNNRFLAERTGGTYSTLKVQPAELEDSGVYFCASSQDLRTALYFGPGTRLTVT.

This rearrangement joins TRBV29-1 to TRBJ1-2; 8 bases match TRBD1. The CDR3 has 14 amino acids. In germline, CDR1 is SQVTM, CDR2 ANQGSEA. Trimming at V came to 6 bases and at J to 3 bases, leaving 9 bases not matched to a gene. The CDR3 DNA sequence: TGCAGCGTGGCTGGACAGGGCGAGGACTATGGCTACACCTTC. It encodes CSVAGQGEDYGYTF.